This entry features one T cell receptor beta chain sequence. No antigen is known for it. The data belong to a study of T cell responses to AZD1222 COVID-19 vaccine. The protocol was immunoSEQ multiplex PCR, while the TCRdb copy is restricted to in-frame clones and leaves out a portion. The sample lists around 190,000 clones, about 91% seen once, with 11% in the top ten. Study-wide points: In a largely white British group with more females than males, clonal diversity was possibly underestimated. The number of AZD1222 recipients seropositive at baseline was only 6 or 7. Only after the peak T cell response were repertoires sampled. Within unmutated variant regions lay the reported targets of nearly half of spike-specific TCRs.

Germline V lookup: CDR1 LNHDA, CDR2 SQIVND (reference sequence). CDR3 size: 15 residues. Germline trimming cut 8 bases from V and 6 bases from J; bases unmatched to any gene: 10. The J gene is TRBJ1-1, the V gene TRBV19, with 12 nucleotides matching TRBD1. This clonotype was sampled from an adult who received the AZD1222 COVID-19 vaccine. Specimen: peripheral blood, collected 28 days after the second AZD1222 dose. The CDR3 here is CASGTGTGGAAEAFF. The CDR3 DNA sequence: TGTGCCAGTGGAACCGGGACAGGGGGCGCGGCTGAAGCTTTCTTT.